The 25 T cell receptor beta chains reported below all come from one sample, sequenced in a study of beta chain features in type 1 diabetes. The authors reverse transcribed all of the isolated RNA, so sequencing captured expressed TCRB transcripts. Generated by immunoSEQ multiplex PCR, the TCRdb table keeps only in-frame clones and is missing some. The sample includes 350,000 to 450,000 clones, around 13% of them seen just once. Sequencing used naive CD4+ T cells from blood. Receptors were obtained from a man aged 25 to 40 in good health.

This clone turned up a few times. The genes are TRBV30 and TRBJ1-4; D not certain. V lost 1 base to trimming and J lost 8 bases, with 11 bases between them. This CDR3 has 13 residues. Germline assignment: CDR1 GTSNPN and CDR2 SVGIG (reference sequence). CDR3 loop: CAWSASTDEKLFF. CDR3 nucleotide sequence: TGTGCCTGGAGTGCTTCAACGGACGAAAAACTGTTTTTT. The full variable domain, rest sourced from reference TRBV30 and TRBJ1-4, is SQTIHQWPATLVQPVGSPLSLECTVEGTSNPNLYWYRQAAGRGLQLLFYSVGIGQISSEVPQNLSASRPQDRQFILSSKKLLLSDSGFYLCAWSASTDEKLFFGSGTQLSVL.

V usage is TRBV30 and J usage is TRBJ2-3; D could derive from TRBD1 or TRBD2 (7 bases each). Germline V gene data show CDR1 as GTSNPN and CDR2 as SVGIG (reference sequence). The V gene lost 7 bases and the J gene lost 5 bases, with 19 bases spanning the gap. This CDR3 contains 14 residues. The CDR3 bases are TGTGCCTACCTTCCAGGGGGGGTAAGAGATACGCAGTATTTT. It encodes CAYLPGGVRDTQYF.

The rearrangement links TRBV7-2 to TRBJ2-7; TRBD1 is a possible D gene (6 bases). CDR1 and CDR2 from the germline V gene are SGHTA and FQGNSA. The CDR3 sequence is 15 residues long. Between the trimmed V and J ends, which lost 0 bases and 0 bases, there was a span of 9 bases. In nucleotides, the CDR3 is TGTGCCAGCAGCTTAGCCAGGGGACACTCCTACGAGCAGTACTTC. Its protein product is CASSLARGHSYEQYF.

This clone was detected only a few times. The CDR3 here is CASSPLSATSGSTDTQYF. Written as DNA, the CDR3 is TGTGCCAGCTCACCACTTAGCGCGACTAGCGGGAGTACAGATACGCAGTATTTT. The rearrangement links TRBV18 to TRBJ2-3; TRBD2 matches at 12 bases. The germline gives CDR1 KGHSH, CDR2 LQKENI. With 1 base clipped from V and 3 bases from J, the junction kept 8 bases outside the gene matches. The CDR3 totals 18 residues. The whole variable domain, filled in from reference TRBV18 and TRBJ2-3, reads NAGVMQNPRHLVRRRGQEARLRCSPMKGHSHVYWYRQLPEEGLKFMVYLQKENIIDESGMPKERFSAEFPKEGPSILRIQQVVRGDSAAYFCASSPLSATSGSTDTQYFGPGTRLTVL.

Only a few counts were recorded for this clone. The genes are TRBV15 and TRBJ2-2; no clear D gene. This CDR3 has 14 residues. The ends were cut back, 1 base at V and 6 bases at J, with 9 bases in the middle. CDR1 is LNHNV and CDR2 is YYDKDF in the germline V gene (reference sequence). CDR3 bases: TGTGCCACCAGCAGAGTTCTCACCGCCGGGGAGCTGTTTTTT. Amino acid sequence: CATSRVLTAGELFF.

V usage is TRBV5-1 and J usage is TRBJ2-5; D not resolved. This CDR3 contains 14 residues. The germline V and J ends were trimmed by 3 bases and 0 bases, with 9 bases remaining between them. Looked up from germline, CDR1 is SGHRS and CDR2 is YFSETQ. The CDR3 sequence: CASSSFGYQETQYF. DNA of the CDR3: TGCGCCAGCAGCTCCTTCGGGTACCAAGAGACCCAGTACTTC.

The chain recombines TRBV9 with TRBJ1-3; D gene uncertain. The V gene's germline CDR1 is SGDLS and CDR2 YYNGEE. The V end was cut by 3 bases, the J end by 0 bases, with 10 bases between. CDR3 length: 15 amino acids. The chain's CDR3 is CASSGRLTSGNTIYF. The CDR3 DNA reads TGTGCCAGCAGCGGTAGACTGACCTCTGGAAACACCATATATTTT.

The V and J genes are TRBV7-6 and TRBJ2-5, with TRBD1 matching 7 bases. After removal of 1 base from V and 0 bases from J, the junction contained 8 bases not matched to a gene. Germline CDR1 SGHVS, CDR2 FNYEAQ. CDR3 length: 17 amino acids. The CDR3 is CASSLGAQGIYQETQYF. The CDR3 region has the DNA TGTGCCAGCAGCTTAGGGGCACAGGGGATATACCAAGAGACCCAGTACTTC. Supplemented by reference TRBV7-6 and TRBJ2-5, the full variable domain reads GAGVSQSPRYKVTKRGQDVALRCDPISGHVSLYWYRQALGQGPEFLTYFNYEAQQDKSGLPNDRFSAERPEGSISTLTIQRTEQRDSAMYRCASSLGAQGIYQETQYFGPGTRLLVL.

This clone has a handful of counts. The chain has TRBV7-2 and TRBJ2-7, with TRBD1 matching over 9 bases. The ends lost 5 bases at V and 6 bases at J; junction bases unmatched: 8. From germline, CDR1 is SGHTA and CDR2 FQGNSA. The CDR3 covers 14 residues. CDR3 loop: CASSPGQGGLEQYF. The CDR3 DNA reads as TGTGCCAGCAGCCCGGGACAGGGAGGCCTCGAGCAGTACTTC.

This clone was seen only a few times. The J gene is TRBJ2-7, the V gene TRBV10-3; 8 bases are shared with TRBD1. The V and J ends lost 2 bases and 0 bases, in that order; junction bases with no gene match: 9. CDR1 ENHRY and CDR2 SYGVKD come from the germline V gene. The CDR3 is 17 residues long. CDR3: CAISERAAGQGSYEQYF. In DNA, the CDR3 is TGTGCCATCAGTGAGAGAGCAGCTGGACAGGGCTCCTACGAGCAGTACTTC.

The chain is built from TRBV27 and TRBJ1-5, with D tentatively TRBD1 (6 bases). The CDR3 has 16 amino acids. Germline-derived CDR1 and CDR2 are MNHEY and SMNVEV (reference sequence). V was pared by 8 bases and J by 1 base, with 18 bases between. Written as DNA, the CDR3 is TGTGCCAGCGACTCCGGGGGGCGCCTAAGCAATCAGCCCCAGCATTTT. It translates to CASDSGGRLSNQPQHF.

This clone was observed a few times. At one of its ends the junction is not consistent with the germline gene, which may arise from a read error. The chain links TRBV7-3 to TRBJ2-1, with unresolved D. The CDR3 sequence is 13 residues long. Germline loops: CDR1 SGHTA, CDR2 FQGTGA. The CDR3 loop is CASSITWRSEQFF. CDR3 DNA: TGTGCCAGCAGCATAACCTGGCGGAGTGAGCAGTTCTTC.

The chain couples TRBV28 to TRBJ2-5, with TRBD1 matching 7 bases. Germline CDR1 MDHEN, CDR2 SYDVKM. The CDR3 loop spans 13 amino acids. V shed 6 bases, J shed 5 bases, and the junction held 6 bases outside the gene matches. This chain's CDR3 is CASRKQGKETQYF. The CDR3, as DNA: TGTGCCAGCAGGAAACAGGGGAAGGAGACCCAGTACTTC.

This clone showed up just a few times. V and J are TRBV5-1 and TRBJ2-7; D perhaps matches TRBD2 (6 bases). The V gene lost 4 bases and the J gene lost 7 bases, with 15 bases spanning the gap. The CDR3 is made up of 13 amino acids. Germline CDR1 is SGHRS and CDR2 is YFSETQ. The CDR3 here is CASSLSSGEEQYF. The CDR3 nucleotides are TGCGCCAGCAGCCTAAGTTCGGGGGAAGAGCAGTACTTC.

The chain combines TRBV25-1 with TRBJ1-1; 9 bases line up with TRBD1. The CDR3 extends over 15 amino acids. V shed 6 bases and J 6 bases; nucleotides not matched to a gene: 11. Germline assignment: CDR1 MGHDK and CDR2 SYGVNS. The CDR3 loop reads CASRPRDRVMSEAFF. In DNA, the CDR3 is TGTGCCAGCAGACCCCGGGACAGGGTTATGTCTGAAGCTTTCTTT.

This clone appeared a few times. This rearrangement joins TRBV30 to TRBJ1-1; unclear D gene. The V end was cut by 1 base, the J end by 10 bases, with 13 bases between. Per the germline V gene, CDR1 is GTSNPN and CDR2 is SVGIG (reference sequence). The CDR3 consists of 12 residues. As DNA, the CDR3 is TGTGCCTGGAGTGATCCTCCCGGGCCAGCTTTCTTT. It translates to CAWSDPPGPAFF.

This clone was seen a handful of times. The J gene is TRBJ2-1, the V gene TRBV27; D possibly corresponds to TRBD1 (5 bases). The germline CDR1 and CDR2 sequences are MNHEY and SMNVEV (reference sequence). V was cut by 8 bases and J by 4 bases, with 18 bases left in between. This CDR3 comprises 15 residues. CDR3 nucleotide sequence: TGTGCCAGCCCCCTTGAGAGCCAGGGATACAATGAGCAGTTCTTC. As protein: CASPLESQGYNEQFF.

This clone showed up just a few times. The CDR3 DNA is TGTGCCAGCAGCTTAGCCCTCCTTCCCCCCGAGCAGTACGTC. Its translation is CASSLALLPPEQYV. The chain carries TRBV7-2 and TRBJ2-7; no firm D call. The V gene lost 0 bases and the J gene lost 6 bases, with 12 bases spanning the gap. The germline V gene encodes CDR1 SGHTA and CDR2 FQGNSA. CDR3 size: 14 residues.

The chain is built from TRBV7-9 and TRBJ2-6, with D tentatively TRBD1 or TRBD2 (5 bases each). The CDR3 length is 16 residues. The V end lost 2 bases, the J end lost 6 bases, and 14 bases lay between the germline ends. Germline V gene data show CDR1 as SEHNR and CDR2 as FQNEAQ (reference sequence). CDR3 protein: CASSLQGRPSANVLTF. CDR3 nucleotides: TGTGCCAGCAGCTTACAGGGACGTCCGTCGGCCAACGTCCTGACTTTC.

V usage is TRBV9 and J usage is TRBJ2-3; possibly TRBD2 for D (6 bases). Trimming stripped 1 base from V and 5 bases from J, with 11 bases between. Germline V lookup: CDR1 SGDLS, CDR2 YYNGEE. The length of the CDR3 is 14 residues. The CDR3 bases are TGTGCCAGCAGCGTAACGGAGGGGCTAGATACGCAGTATTTT. Amino acid sequence: CASSVTEGLDTQYF.

This clone was counted only a few times. The gene calls are TRBV29-1 and TRBJ1-2, with D uncertain. V lost 4 bases, J lost 3 bases, and 12 bases lay in between. CDR1 SQVTM and CDR2 ANQGSEA come from the germline V gene. CDR3 length: 13 residues. CDR3 coding DNA: TGCAGCGTTGCCTTAGGCGGGTACTATGGCTACACCTTC. Its translation is CSVALGGYYGYTF.

This clone occurred a few times. This rearrangement joins TRBV18 to TRBJ1-1, with a possible D match to TRBD1 (6 bases). Germline V gene data show CDR1 as KGHSH and CDR2 as LQKENI. The length of the CDR3 is 14 residues. Trimming cost V 3 bases and J 4 bases, with 12 bases left between them. Here the CDR3 reads CASSPTKGGTEAFF. CDR3 nucleotides: TGTGCCAGCTCACCTACGAAGGGGGGCACTGAAGCTTTCTTT.

This chain connects TRBV5-6 to TRBJ1-1, with D unclear. The CDR3 is made up of 15 amino acids. The ends were cut back, 0 bases at V and 0 bases at J, with 9 bases in the middle. Germline-derived CDR1 and CDR2 are SGHDT and YYEEEE. The CDR3 here is CASSLGVGLNTEAFF. The CDR3 DNA follows: TGTGCCAGCAGCTTGGGAGTTGGCCTGAACACTGAAGCTTTCTTT.

This clone was found a few times. This chain uses TRBV5-1 with TRBJ2-7; 9 bases align to TRBD1. This CDR3 has 14 residues. Trimming cost V 3 bases and J 4 bases; bases outside gene matches: 5. The germline gives CDR1 SGHRS, CDR2 YFSETQ. CDR3 region: CASSSGTGHYEQYF. The CDR3 DNA follows: TGCGCCAGCAGCTCCGGGACAGGGCATTACGAGCAGTACTTC.

This clone was found a few times. This chain uses TRBV10-1 with TRBJ2-7; 8 bases map to TRBD1. J lost 7 bases, V lost 6 bases, and 5 bases had no gene match. CDR1 is WNHNN and CDR2 is SYGVQD in the germline V gene (reference sequence). This CDR3 contains 12 residues. CDR3 nucleotides: TGCGCCAGCAGAGCCGGACAGGGTGAGCAGTACTTC. Its protein is CASRAGQGEQYF.